Shown below are 29 T cell receptor beta chains from a single sample sequenced in a study of blood T cell repertoires in COVID-19 (TCRdb year 2020). Receptor libraries were prepared by the immunoSEQ multiplex PCR assay. Imported from immuneACCESS, the table was reduced by TCRdb to in-frame sequences with V and J called. These copies leave out some clones; in studies compared against another copy, an unresolved V gene accounts for under half, and the cause of the remainder is not known. This sample is represented by hundreds of thousands of clones; about 88% of them were singletons. Around 2.2% of the sample is held by the ten biggest clonotypes. Specimen: peripheral blood. All receptors derive from a woman aged 40 to 49 who had recovered from COVID-19.

The chain joins TRBV28 to TRBJ1-4; D is perhaps TRBD1 (5 bases). CDR1 MDHEN and CDR2 SYDVKM come from the germline V gene. V lost 6 bases, J lost 7 bases, and 18 bases lay in between. This CDR3 comprises 15 residues. The CDR3: CASREGLSPSEKLFF. CDR3 nucleotide sequence: TGTGCCAGCAGGGAGGGACTTTCCCCCTCTGAAAAACTGTTTTTT.

The J gene is TRBJ1-6, the V gene TRBV28, with D unresolved. This CDR3 region has 14 residues. Trimming removed 5 bases at V and 7 bases at J, with 12 bases between. Germline CDR1 and CDR2: MDHEN and SYDVKM. The CDR3, as DNA: TGTGCCAGCAGTCAACACCCGAGGAATTCACCCCTCCACTTT. As protein: CASSQHPRNSPLHF. Full variable domain (rest looked up from reference TRBV28 and TRBJ1-6): DVKVTQSSRYLVKRTGEKVFLECVQDMDHENMFWYRQDPGLGLRLIYFSYDVKMKEKGDIPEGYSVSREKKERFSLILESASTNQTSMYLCASSQHPRNSPLHFGNGTRLTVT.

The chain has TRBV18 and TRBJ2-5, with TRBD2 matching 7 bases. This CDR3 spans 13 amino acids. Germline assignment: CDR1 KGHSH and CDR2 LQKENI. J gave up 5 bases and V 6 bases, and 6 bases lay outside the gene matches. The CDR3 loop reads CASSRTSFETQYF. CDR3 sequence (DNA): TGTGCCAGCTCCCGGACTAGTTTTGAGACCCAGTACTTC. The entire variable domain, with the rest obtained from reference TRBV18 and TRBJ2-5, is as follows: NAGVMQNPRHLVRRRGQEARLRCSPMKGHSHVYWYRQLPEEGLKFMVYLQKENIIDESGMPKERFSAEFPKEGPSILRIQQVVRGDSAAYFCASSRTSFETQYFGPGTRLLVL.

CDR3 region: CASSETLAGGTGELFF. CDR3 DNA sequence: TGTGCCAGCTCAGAGACACTAGCGGGAGGCACCGGGGAGCTGTTTTTT. The genes are TRBV18 and TRBJ2-2; 12 bases line up with TRBD2. V gave up 5 bases and J gave up 4 bases; unmatched junction bases: 5. The length of the CDR3 is 16 residues. CDR1 KGHSH and CDR2 LQKENI come from the germline V gene.

The rearrangement uses TRBV5-6 and TRBJ2-7, with TRBD1 identical over 9 bases. This CDR3 contains 16 residues. In germline, CDR1 is SGHDT, CDR2 YYEEEE. Losses at the gene ends were 5 bases for V and 5 bases for J; bases not matched to a gene: 14. This CDR3 is CASSFIDRGAINEQYF. For the CDR3, the DNA is TGTGCCAGCAGTTTCATCGACAGGGGGGCTATAAACGAGCAGTACTTC.

The CDR3 DNA reads TGTGCCAGCAGCCCCCGACTACACGGTGAGCAGTTCTTC. Encoded protein: CASSPRLHGEQFF. The genes are TRBV14 and TRBJ2-1; D perhaps matches TRBD2 (5 bases). Germline V gives CDR1 SGHDN, CDR2 FVKESK. The CDR3 spans 13 residues. The ends were cut back, 4 bases at V and 9 bases at J, with 13 bases in the middle.

The chain recombines TRBV19 with TRBJ2-6, with 9 bases matching TRBD1. Germline V gene sequence: CDR1 LNHDA, CDR2 SQIVND (reference sequence). V shed 5 bases and J 1 base; nucleotides not matched to a gene: 15. This CDR3 is 20 amino acids long. The CDR3 DNA reads as TGTGCCAGTAGTCCCTACCCAACAGGGGGCGTCCTATCTGGGGCCAACGTCCTGACTTTC. Its translation is CASSPYPTGGVLSGANVLTF.

The chain joins TRBV4-1 to TRBJ2-3, with 7 bases matching TRBD1. The V gene's germline CDR1 is MGHRA and CDR2 YSYEKL. The CDR3 runs to 15 residues. The J segment lost 1 base and the V segment lost 7 bases, leaving 8 bases of the junction unmatched. The CDR3 DNA sequence: TGCGCCAGCACCACAAGGGGGCTTGGCACAGATACGCAGTATTTT. Protein sequence: CASTTRGLGTDTQYF.

The V gene is TRBV6-1, the J gene TRBJ2-7; D is ambiguous. V was clipped by 2 bases and J by 6 bases, with 14 bases between them. This CDR3 has 14 amino acids. Germline CDR1 reads MNHNS; CDR2 reads SASEGT. The CDR3 here is CASSEMVEAGEQYF. In nucleotides, the CDR3 is TGTGCCAGCAGTGAAATGGTAGAAGCCGGCGAGCAGTACTTC.

The chain recombines TRBV29-1 with TRBJ2-3, with 8 positions matching TRBD2. Germline CDR1 is SQVTM and CDR2 is ANQGSEA. This CDR3 has 12 residues. V shed 5 bases and J 5 bases; nucleotides not matched to a gene: 3. CDR3 DNA sequence: TGCAGCGTTCCGGGAGGGGGAGATACGCAGTATTTT. It specifies CSVPGGGDTQYF.

This clone was seen a handful of times. The CDR3 coding sequence is TGTGCCAGCAGCTTAGGCCTAACTAGCGGGATTTCCCGTCAAGAGACCCAGTACTTC. It yields the protein CASSLGLTSGISRQETQYF. V usage is TRBV11-2 and J usage is TRBJ2-5; the match to TRBD2 covers 10 bases. V gave up 1 base and J gave up 2 bases; unmatched junction bases: 13. The germline CDR1 and CDR2 sequences are SGHAT and FQNNGV. The length of the CDR3 is 19 residues.

This chain links TRBV9 with TRBJ2-1; 14 positions agree with TRBD2. The junction had 6 bases not matched to a gene; V was cut back by 3 bases and J by 4 bases. This CDR3 contains 17 residues. Germline-derived CDR1 and CDR2 are SGDLS and YYNGEE. The CDR3 loop reads CASSAGTSGSSYNEQFF. DNA of the CDR3: TGTGCCAGCAGCGCAGGGACTAGCGGGAGTTCGTACAATGAGCAGTTCTTC.

The chain couples TRBV6-5 to TRBJ2-5; TRBD1 might be the D (5 bases). The CDR3 length is 16 residues. CDR1 and CDR2 (germline): MNHEY, SVGAGI. V was clipped by 0 bases and J by 4 bases, with 15 bases between them. The CDR3 nucleotides read TGTGCCAGCAGTTACTCGCTGGGTGCAGGGCCAGAGACCCAGTACTTC. It encodes CASSYSLGAGPETQYF.

The J gene is TRBJ2-5, the V gene TRBV29-1; 7 bases map to TRBD2. The V segment lost 1 base and the J segment 0 bases; nucleotides outside the gene matches: 11. This CDR3 is built from 17 residues. CDR1 is SQVTM and CDR2 is ANQGSEA in the germline V gene. The CDR3 DNA reads TGCAGCGTTGAAGGTGGGGGGGACCTAGCGGACCAAGAGACCCAGTACTTC. Its translation is CSVEGGGDLADQETQYF.

J is TRBJ2-5 and V is TRBV3-1 (or the pseudogene TRBV3-2), with 7 positions matching TRBD2. This CDR3 comprises 15 residues. The junction had 7 bases not matched to a gene; V was cut back by 4 bases and J by 2 bases. The germline V gene encodes CDR1 LGHDT and CDR2 YNNKEL (reference sequence). The DNA for the CDR3 is TGTGCCAGCAGCCTGCCGACTAGCAGACAAGAGACCCAGTACTTC. This gives the protein CASSLPTSRQETQYF.

The chain is built from TRBV7-3 and TRBJ1-3; a weak D match, TRBD1 (5 bases). The germline gives CDR1 SGHTA, CDR2 FQGTGA. The CDR3 has 16 residues. The V end lost 1 base, the J end lost 4 bases, and 14 bases lay between the germline ends. The CDR3 DNA sequence: TGTGCCAGCAGCTTAAACCCGCCAGGGCCCGGAAACACCATATATTTT. Protein: CASSLNPPGPGNTIYF.

The rearrangement joins TRBV2 to TRBJ2-7; maybe TRBD2 (6 bases). Trimming removed 7 bases from V and 3 bases from J, with 19 bases in between. Germline CDR1 SNHLY, CDR2 FYNNEI. This CDR3 region has 15 residues. CDR3 nucleotide sequence: TGTGCCAGCACTGGCCGGGACTCGAAGAACTACGAGCAGTACTTC. Its protein is CASTGRDSKNYEQYF.

This CDR3 reads CASSPGGLAAGEQFF. The CDR3 DNA is TGTGCCAGCAGTCCGGGGGGACTAGCAGCTGGTGAGCAGTTCTTC. This sequence joins TRBV25-1 and TRBJ2-1; 9 bases agree with TRBD2. The V gene's germline CDR1 is MGHDK and CDR2 SYGVNS. With 5 bases clipped from V and 9 bases from J, the junction kept 11 bases outside the gene matches. CDR3 length equals 15 residues.

V usage is TRBV19 and J usage is TRBJ1-4, with D possibly matching TRBD1 (5 bases). CDR1 is LNHDA, CDR2 SQIVND, per germline (reference sequence). The ends were cut back, 3 bases at V and 8 bases at J, with 16 bases in the middle. This CDR3 region has 15 residues. Written as DNA, the CDR3 is TGTGCCAGTAGTATCACACAGGCCGGGGGAGAAAAACTGTTTTTT. Translated, it gives CASSITQAGGEKLFF.

V and J are TRBV18 and TRBJ1-4, with TRBD1 matching over 8 bases. Germline V gives CDR1 KGHSH, CDR2 LQKENI. Trimming removed 3 bases from V and 3 bases from J; junction bases left unmatched: 3. The CDR3 contains 15 residues. DNA for the CDR3: TGTGCCAGCTCACCTATGGACAGGGCTAATGAAAAACTGTTTTTT. It is translated as CASSPMDRANEKLFF.

The table lists this clone with a few counts. The genes are TRBV24-1 and TRBJ1-2, with 7 bases aligning to TRBD1. Germline values: CDR1 KGHDR, CDR2 SFDVKD. V lost 3 bases, J lost 8 bases, and 14 bases stayed unmatched. The CDR3 spans 16 residues. The CDR3 DNA is TGTGCCACCAGTGATCGGGCAGGGGGAGCCCTGGGGGGCTACACCTTC. Translated, it gives CATSDRAGGALGGYTF.

The V and J genes are TRBV6-5 and TRBJ2-7; tentatively, D is TRBD1 (6 bases). The CDR3 contains 14 residues. The V and J ends lost 5 bases and 3 bases respectively, with 14 bases between them. Germline CDR1 reads MNHEY; CDR2 reads SVGAGI. CDR3 in amino acids: CASSRSWTDYEQYF. CDR3 DNA: TGTGCCAGCAGTAGAAGCTGGACAGACTACGAGCAGTACTTC.

In its sample, this clone was seen once. This sequence joins TRBV18 and TRBJ1-2, with D maybe TRBD1 (6 bases). V lost 3 bases and J 8 bases, leaving 16 bases between the germline ends. The CDR3 totals 14 residues. Germline V gene sequence: CDR1 KGHSH, CDR2 LQKENI. The CDR3 loop reads CASSPSGGVAGYTF. The CDR3 bases are TGTGCCAGCTCACCTAGTGGGGGCGTGGCGGGCTACACCTTC.

The V call is TRBV7-3, the J call TRBJ1-2; weak D call: TRBD1 (6 bases). Germline V gene data show CDR1 as SGHTA and CDR2 as FQGTGA. Trimming pared 0 bases from V and 6 bases from J, leaving 8 bases between. The CDR3 runs 13 residues. The CDR3 is CASSLTQGNGYTF. The CDR3 coding sequence is TGTGCCAGCAGCTTAACACAGGGTAATGGCTACACCTTC.

This chain links TRBV29-1 with TRBJ1-4; D possibly corresponds to TRBD1 (6 bases). Trimming removed 2 bases from V and 4 bases from J, with 11 bases in between. From germline, CDR1 is SQVTM and CDR2 ANQGSEA. The CDR3 covers 14 residues. CDR3 coding DNA: TGCAGCGTTGAAATGGGGGCGGGTAATGAAAAACTGTTTTTT. Amino acid sequence: CSVEMGAGNEKLFF.

The rearrangement uses TRBV6-5 and TRBJ2-7; D is possibly TRBD2 (6 bases). Per the germline V gene, CDR1 is MNHEY and CDR2 is SVGAGI. CDR3 length equals 16 residues. Trimming stripped 4 bases from V and 5 bases from J, with 21 bases between. The CDR3 region has the DNA TGTGCCAGCAGTTCTCGACAGACTAGTACCGGGAACGAGCAGTACTTC. Translating it yields CASSSRQTSTGNEQYF.

This clone was recorded a few times. The V and J genes are TRBV14 and TRBJ2-3; a weak D match, TRBD2 (6 bases). Between the trimmed V and J ends, which lost 0 bases and 0 bases, there was a span of 13 bases. The CDR3 sequence is 17 residues long. Germline-derived CDR1 and CDR2 are SGHDN and FVKESK. The CDR3: CASSQDLAGPSTDTQYF. DNA for the CDR3: TGTGCCAGCAGCCAAGATCTTGCGGGGCCTAGCACAGATACGCAGTATTTT.

The rearrangement links TRBV7-8 to TRBJ1-1; tentatively, D is TRBD1 (6 bases). Germline CDR1 SGHVS, CDR2 FQNEAQ. This CDR3 spans 14 amino acids. V was shortened by 5 bases and J by 0 bases, with 10 bases between the two germline ends. Here the CDR3 DNA reads TGTGCCAGCAGCCCGGACAGTCTGAACACTGAAGCTTTCTTT. Translation: CASSPDSLNTEAFF.

This clone was counted once. The gene calls are TRBV7-6 and TRBJ2-2; 12 nucleotides agree with TRBD1. After removal of 4 bases from V and 9 bases from J, the junction contained 9 bases not matched to a gene. The CDR3 totals 16 residues. Germline V CDR1 and CDR2: SGHVS, FNYEAQ. The CDR3 region has the DNA TGTGCCAGCAGCTCCCCGGGACAGGGGGCCGCCTGGGAGCTGTTTTTT. Its protein is CASSSPGQGAAWELFF.